This T cell receptor (beta chain) appears in the sequencing data of a study of T-cell memory formation after mild COVID-19. On the study more broadly: TCR clusters were mostly confined to one donor each.

TCRdb analysed the 5' RACE reads with MiXCR anew, one entry per CDR3 protein. The table lists 200,000 or so distinct CDR3 sequences, 9.5% to 10% of them singletons, with roughly 4% in the top ten. The sequenced sample was PBMCs or a T cell subset sorted from them (not recorded which). The sequence came from a man between 18 and 29 years old who had mild COVID-19 (a few samples of this study predate the infection). Cell type and time point are not known.

CDR3 coding DNA: TGTGCCAGCAGCCCATCGGGGTCCACTAGGGAGCAGTACTTC. Translated, it gives CASSPSGSTREQYF. The rearrangement uses TRBV7-9 and TRBJ2-7; a possible D gene is TRBD2 (5 bases). Germline V gene lookup returns CDR1 SEHNR and CDR2 FQNEAQ (reference sequence). The ends were cut back, 5 bases at V and 7 bases at J, with 18 bases in the middle. The CDR3 spans 14 residues.